Shown below are 28 T cell receptor beta chains from a single sample sequenced in a study of response to subunit inactivated influenza vaccine. Via MiXCR, TCRdb re-called the RT-PCR reads, giving one row per CDR3 protein. Of 550,000 to 800,000 distinct CDR3 sequences in the sample, 14% were seen once. Sample: PBMCs from blood, taken 14 to 15 days before vaccination. The receptors were sampled from a man in his fifties who received an inactivated influenza vaccine.

The V gene is TRBV14, the J gene TRBJ2-1; D ambiguous. The CDR3 spans 13 residues. Germline V CDR1 and CDR2: SGHDN, FVKESK. V gave up 0 bases and J gave up 6 bases, with 6 bases separating them. The CDR3 loop is CASSQDRTNEQFF. CDR3 DNA: TGTGCCAGCAGCCAAGATCGGACCAATGAGCAGTTCTTC.

This clonotype turned up a few times. The V gene is TRBV5-1, the J gene TRBJ2-2; no definite D call. Trimming left V 1 base short and J 0 bases short, with 16 bases between. Looked up from germline, CDR1 is SGHRS and CDR2 is YFSETQ. The length of the CDR3 is 18 residues. CDR3 region: CASSLRVQGGPNTGELFF. CDR3 DNA sequence: TGCGCCAGCAGCTTGAGGGTCCAAGGCGGACCGAACACCGGGGAGCTGTTTTTT. The whole variable domain, remainder taken from reference TRBV5-1 and TRBJ2-2, is KAGVTQTPRYLIKTRGQQVTLSCSPISGHRSVSWYQQTPGQGLQFLFEYFSETQRNKGNFPGRFSGRQFSNSRSEMNVSTLELGDSALYLCASSLRVQGGPNTGELFFGEGSRLTVL.

This clonotype was observed many times. This rearrangement joins TRBV7-2 to TRBJ2-1; 7 nucleotides align to TRBD1. Germline CDR1 is SGHTA and CDR2 is FQGNSA. V gave up 0 bases and J gave up 4 bases; unmatched junction bases: 12. The CDR3 is 18 amino acids. The CDR3: CASSLARLNRGRYNEQFF. CDR3 nucleotide sequence: TGTGCCAGCAGCTTAGCACGGCTAAACAGGGGCCGATACAATGAGCAGTTCTTC. Drawing the rest from reference TRBV7-2 and TRBJ2-1, the complete variable domain is GAGVSQSPSNKVTEKGKDVELRCDPISGHTALYWYRQSLGQGLEFLIYFQGNSAPDKSGLPSDRFSAERTGGSVSTLTIQRTQQEDSAVYLCASSLARLNRGRYNEQFFGPGTRLTVL.

The gene calls are TRBV28 and TRBJ2-7; D perhaps matches TRBD1 (6 bases). Trimming removed 6 bases at V and 2 bases at J, with 14 bases between. The CDR3 spans 14 residues. From germline, CDR1 is MDHEN and CDR2 SYDVKM. The CDR3 loop is CASRSPDRAYEQYF. The CDR3 nucleotides read TGTGCCAGCAGGTCCCCGGACAGAGCCTACGAGCAGTACTTC. Full variable domain (remainder filled in from reference TRBV28 and TRBJ2-7): DVKVTQSSRYLVKRTGEKVFLECVQDMDHENMFWYRQDPGLGLRLIYFSYDVKMKEKGDIPEGYSVSREKKERFSLILESASTNQTSMYLCASRSPDRAYEQYFGPGTRLTVT.

V usage is TRBV28 and J usage is TRBJ2-6; no definite D call. V lost 5 bases to trimming and J lost 1 base, with 9 bases between them. Germline CDR1 reads MDHEN; CDR2 reads SYDVKM. This CDR3 has 15 amino acids. The CDR3 region has the DNA TGTGCCAGCAGTCCTGGTATGTCTGGGGCCAACGTCCTGACTTTC. It specifies CASSPGMSGANVLTF.

This chain links TRBV6-1 with TRBJ1-2; possibly TRBD1 for D (5 bases). V was cut by 4 bases and J by 4 bases, with 16 bases left in between. This CDR3 is 15 amino acids long. CDR1 is MNHNS and CDR2 is SASEGT in the germline V gene. Here the CDR3 DNA reads TGTGCCAGCAGTGGACCGGCAGGGTTCTCCTATGGCTACACCTTC. Its translation is CASSGPAGFSYGYTF.

V usage is TRBV24-1 and J usage is TRBJ2-1; 9 bases are a match to TRBD1. The CDR3 has 22 amino acids. Looked up from germline, CDR1 is KGHDR and CDR2 is SFDVKD. Trimming at V came to 2 bases and at J to 1 base, leaving 20 bases not matched to a gene. The CDR3 DNA is TGTGCCACCAGTGATTCCGGGGCCTCGATCCGGGACAGGGCCTTTTCCTACAATGAGCAGTTCTTC. Its translation is CATSDSGASIRDRAFSYNEQFF.

The V gene is TRBV12-3 or TRBV12-4, the J gene TRBJ1-5; no definite D call. The CDR3 runs 12 residues. The ends were cut back, 3 bases at V and 5 bases at J, with 5 bases in the middle. CDR3 coding DNA: TGTGCCAGCAGTTTTGCATATCAGCCCCAGCATTTT. This codes for CASSFAYQPQHF.

The sample holds a few counts of this clonotype. The rearrangement joins TRBV7-2 to TRBJ2-7, with D uncertain. The V end lost 5 bases, the J end lost 2 bases, and 13 bases lay between the germline ends. The CDR3 consists of 14 residues. Germline loops: CDR1 SGHTA, CDR2 FQGNSA. CDR3 amino acids: CASSPVSLPYEQYF. CDR3 in DNA: TGTGCCAGCAGCCCAGTCTCACTCCCCTACGAGCAGTACTTC.

This clonotype has a handful of counts. The chain carries TRBV7-9 and TRBJ1-5; D unresolved. The germline CDR1 and CDR2 sequences are SEHNR and FQNEAQ (reference sequence). With 2 bases removed from V and 4 bases from J, the gap between germline ends came to 6 bases. This CDR3 is built from 13 residues. The CDR3 sequence is CASSLTDNQPQHF. In nucleotides, the CDR3 is TGTGCCAGCAGCTTAACGGATAATCAGCCCCAGCATTTT. The full variable domain, with the rest looked up from reference TRBV7-9 and TRBJ1-5, is DTGVSQNPRHKITKRGQNVTFRCDPISEHNRLYWYRQTLGQGPEFLTYFQNEAQLEKSRLLSDRFSAERPKGSFSTLEIQRTEQGDSAMYLCASSLTDNQPQHFGDGTRLSIL.

This clonotype was observed at least ten times. The chain combines TRBV6-5 with TRBJ2-7; D ambiguous. The V and J ends lost 7 bases and 0 bases respectively, with 7 bases between them. The CDR3 is made up of 12 amino acids. CDR1 is MNHEY and CDR2 is SVGAGI in the germline V gene. The CDR3 DNA sequence: TGTGCCAGCAAGGGCAGCTCCTACGAGCAGTACTTC. Amino acid sequence: CASKGSSYEQYF.

V gene TRBV3-1 combines with J gene TRBJ2-7; D remains unclear. Looked up from germline, CDR1 is LGHDT and CDR2 is YNNKEL (reference sequence). Between the trimmed V and J ends, which lost 3 bases and 5 bases, there was a span of 8 bases. CDR3 length equals 12 residues. CDR3 sequence reads: CASSQAENEQYF. As DNA, the CDR3 is TGTGCCAGCAGCCAGGCGGAGAACGAGCAGTACTTC.

The chain couples TRBV5-6 to TRBJ2-7, with 9 positions matching TRBD1. V shed 4 bases, J shed 0 bases, and the junction held 14 bases outside the gene matches. This CDR3 comprises 18 residues. Germline V gives CDR1 SGHDT, CDR2 YYEEEE. CDR3 sequence reads: CASSAGGQGFRSSYEQYF. As DNA, the CDR3 is TGTGCCAGCAGCGCTGGGGGACAGGGATTCCGGAGCTCCTACGAGCAGTACTTC.

The CDR3 sequence: CSASSLAGLYEQFF. CDR3 coding DNA: TGCAGTGCTAGTTCCCTAGCGGGATTGTATGAGCAGTTCTTC. This chain links TRBV20-1 with TRBJ2-1, with 9 bases that match TRBD2. V lost 3 bases, J lost 8 bases, and 8 bases stayed unmatched. This CDR3 has 14 amino acids. Per the germline V gene, CDR1 is DFQATT and CDR2 is SNEGSKA (reference sequence).

In its sample, this clonotype was seen a few times. CDR3 region: CSASGGMDNEQFF. As DNA, the CDR3 is TGCAGTGCTAGTGGGGGGATGGACAATGAGCAGTTCTTC. The V gene is TRBV20-1, the J gene TRBJ2-1; possibly TRBD2 for D (6 bases). This CDR3 spans 13 amino acids. V lost 3 bases and J 5 bases, leaving 11 bases between the germline ends. Germline values: CDR1 DFQATT, CDR2 SNEGSKA (reference sequence).

This clonotype was seen a few times. This chain uses TRBV5-1 with TRBJ2-1; D ambiguous. V dropped 5 bases and J dropped 5 bases, with 8 bases sitting between them. Germline CDR1 reads SGHRS; CDR2 reads YFSETQ. The CDR3 is 12 amino acids. CDR3 in DNA: TGCGCCAGCAGACCAGCGAACAATGAGCAGTTCTTC. It translates to CASRPANNEQFF.

The J gene is TRBJ2-1, the V gene TRBV6-5; D is uncertain. The germline CDR1 and CDR2 sequences are MNHEY and SVGAGI. The germline V and J ends were trimmed by 0 bases and 0 bases, with 9 bases remaining between them. The CDR3 sequence is 16 residues long. The CDR3 sequence is CASSYSYSSSYNEQFF. CDR3 coding DNA: TGTGCCAGCAGTTACTCGTACTCCTCCTCCTACAATGAGCAGTTCTTC.

This clonotype showed up many times. J is TRBJ2-3 and V is TRBV7-8; TRBD2 agrees at 12 bases. This CDR3 is 16 amino acids long. From germline, CDR1 is SGHVS and CDR2 FQNEAQ. V was clipped by 5 bases and J by 5 bases; unmatched bases: 8. The DNA for the CDR3 is TGTGCCAGCAGCGCTGGACTAGCGGGGCGGGGAGATACGCAGTATTTT. This codes for CASSAGLAGRGDTQYF.

This clonotype came up a few times. The chain links TRBV30 to TRBJ2-3; D possibly corresponds to TRBD2 (6 bases). CDR3 length: 14 amino acids. Germline CDR1 and CDR2: GTSNPN and SVGIG (reference sequence). Trimming left V 5 bases short and J 0 bases short, with 12 bases between. The CDR3 coding sequence is TGTGCCTGGGGGGGTGGGGGGAGCACAGATACGCAGTATTTT. As protein: CAWGGGGSTDTQYF.

This clonotype was detected only a few times. V gene TRBV27 combines with J gene TRBJ1-2, with 8 positions matching TRBD1. The CDR3 runs to 14 residues. The germline CDR1 and CDR2 sequences are MNHEY and SMNVEV (reference sequence). Unmatched junction bases numbered 9, after V lost 5 bases and J lost 7 bases. The CDR3 DNA reads TGTGCCAGCAGTCTAACTCAGGGGGCGGCTGGCTACACCTTC. It translates to CASSLTQGAAGYTF.

This clonotype has just a few counts. The chain employs TRBV2 and TRBJ2-2, with TRBD1 as a possible D gene (5 bases). Germline loops: CDR1 SNHLY, CDR2 FYNNEI. V was clipped by 2 bases and J by 7 bases, with 14 bases between them. The CDR3 has 15 residues. In DNA, the CDR3 is TGTGCCAGCAGTGAATGGTTGGGGCATGGCGGGGAGCTGTTTTTT. This encodes CASSEWLGHGGELFF.

The V and J genes are TRBV11-2 and TRBJ2-6, with 11 bases fitting TRBD1. The CDR3 length is 16 residues. V lost 5 bases, J lost 3 bases, and 3 bases stayed unmatched. Germline lookup yields CDR1 SGHAT and CDR2 FQNNGV. The CDR3: CASSRTGGNGANVLTF. The DNA of the CDR3 is TGTGCCAGCAGCCGGACAGGGGGCAATGGGGCCAACGTCCTGACTTTC. Full variable domain (remainder filled in from reference TRBV11-2 and TRBJ2-6): EAGVAQSPRYKIIEKRQSVAFWCNPISGHATLYWYQQILGQGPKLLIQFQNNGVVDDSQLPKDRFSAERLKGVDSTLKIQPAKLEDSAVYLCASSRTGGNGANVLTFGAGSRLTVL.

J is TRBJ2-5 and V is TRBV7-9; 8 bases are shared with TRBD2. This CDR3 contains 15 residues. Germline CDR1 and CDR2: SEHNR and FQNEAQ (reference sequence). V was clipped by 0 bases and J by 10 bases; unmatched bases: 10. The CDR3 bases are TGTGCCAGCAGCTTAGCGTTAGCGGGATGGATGGACCAGTACTTC. Protein sequence: CASSLALAGWMDQYF.

The sample holds a few counts of this clonotype. J is TRBJ2-3 and V is TRBV20-1; D may match TRBD1 or TRBD2 (7 bases each). V lost 6 bases and J 5 bases, leaving 18 bases between the germline ends. Germline V gene data show CDR1 as DFQATT and CDR2 as SNEGSKA (reference sequence). There are 14 residues in the CDR3. The CDR3 DNA is TGCAGTGCAAGGGGGCGGGAGACCGGAGATACGCAGTATTTT. This encodes CSARGRETGDTQYF.

V is TRBV10-3 and J is TRBJ2-3, with D unresolved. CDR1 and CDR2 from the germline V gene are ENHRY and SYGVKD. The CDR3 runs to 15 residues. V shed 1 base and J shed 0 bases, with 8 bases lying between them. DNA of the CDR3: TGTGCCATCAGTGAGTTAGAACGGAGCACAGATACGCAGTATTTT. Its protein product is CAISELERSTDTQYF.

This clonotype has just a few counts. The chain recombines TRBV4-1 with TRBJ2-1; 9 bases fit TRBD2. The CDR3 has 15 amino acids. J lost 9 bases, V lost 1 base, and 7 bases had no gene match. CDR1 is MGHRA, CDR2 YSYEKL, per germline. CDR3 residues: CASSQVGGGAAEQFF. In nucleotides, the CDR3 is TGCGCCAGCAGCCAAGTCGGCGGGGGGGCAGCTGAGCAGTTCTTC.

The V and J genes are TRBV30 and TRBJ2-3; 7 bases are shared with TRBD2. The length of the CDR3 is 15 residues. With V trimmed by 2 bases and J by 0 bases, 5 bases remained unmatched. Germline V CDR1 and CDR2: GTSNPN, SVGIG (reference sequence). The CDR3 reads CAWSPWRGSTDTQYF. CDR3 bases: TGTGCCTGGAGTCCCTGGCGGGGGAGCACAGATACGCAGTATTTT.

This clonotype was seen a few times. The CDR3 protein is CASSYEKGQSTYSTDTQYF. The CDR3 coding sequence is TGTGCCAGCAGTTACGAGAAGGGACAGTCTACCTATAGCACAGATACGCAGTATTTT. The chain uses TRBV6-2 or TRBV6-3 and TRBJ2-3; 7 bases map to TRBD1. J gave up 0 bases and V 2 bases, and 14 bases lay outside the gene matches. There are 19 residues in the CDR3. Germline V lookup: CDR1 MNHEY, CDR2 SVGEGT.